These 31 T cell receptor beta chains were all obtained from the same sample, sequenced in a study of long-term antiretroviral therapy in people with HIV. It was version v3.0 of the immunoSEQ assay that was run at survey level. Profiling relied on immunoSEQ multiplex PCR, and the TCRdb table lists in-frame clones only, not all of them. The profile shows some 13,000 clones, 70% to 80% of them singletons. Sequencing was performed on unsorted PBMCs, taken 1.3 years after starting antiretroviral therapy. The receptors here all came from a woman between 18 and 29 years old with HIV.

The CDR3 DNA reads as TGCAGTGCTAGATCGGGAGAAAAACTGTTTTTT. It yields the protein CSARSGEKLFF. The rearrangement uses TRBV20-1 and TRBJ1-4; D call uncertain. Germline loops: CDR1 DFQATT, CDR2 SNEGSKA (reference sequence). V was shortened by 2 bases and J by 8 bases, with 6 bases between the two germline ends. The CDR3 runs 11 residues.

As regards this clone: No conserved phenylalanine or tryptophan is present at the end of the CDR3, so a read error is the likely explanation. No DNA is shown, since the ends of the CDR3 on it are uncertain; the CDR3 is the one TCRdb lists. The J gene is TRBJ1-5, the V gene TRBV11-3. The CDR3 is made up of 14 amino acids, end residues included. Germline CDR1 SGHNT, CDR2 YENEEA. The CDR3 here is CASSLDRRLPGSLG.

In DNA, the CDR3 is TGTGCCAGCAGCTTATTCGGACCTCTAGCCAAAAACATTCAGTACTTC. Protein sequence: CASSLFGPLAKNIQYF. This chain joins TRBV7-9 and TRBJ2-4; D not certain. Germline V gene lookup returns CDR1 SEHNR and CDR2 FQNEAQ (reference sequence). V lost 2 bases and J 0 bases, leaving 11 bases between the germline ends. This CDR3 is built from 16 residues.

The J gene is TRBJ1-1, the V gene TRBV6-1; D is ambiguous. This CDR3 comprises 15 residues. Germline lookup yields CDR1 MNHNS and CDR2 SASEGT. V dropped 1 base and J dropped 0 bases, with 9 bases sitting between them. CDR3 amino acids: CASSEVGIMNTEAFF. DNA of the CDR3: TGTGCCAGCAGTGAAGTGGGGATCATGAACACTGAAGCTTTCTTT.

The V gene is TRBV5-1, the J gene TRBJ2-5; no definite D call. Trimming took 0 bases from V and 5 from J, leaving 20 bases between them. The CDR3 is 17 residues long. Germline V gene sequence: CDR1 SGHRS, CDR2 YFSETQ. CDR3 region: CASSLESSTSSWETQYF. In DNA form, the CDR3 reads TGCGCCAGCAGCTTGGAGTCTTCGACTTCCTCCTGGGAGACCCAGTACTTC.

The chain uses TRBV6-6 and TRBJ1-1; TRBD1 agrees at 9 bases. This CDR3 has 14 residues. Germline CDR1 MNHNY, CDR2 SVGAGI (reference sequence). The ends lost 4 bases at V and 4 bases at J; junction bases unmatched: 4. This CDR3 reads CASSFGTGSTEAFF. As DNA, the CDR3 is TGTGCCAGCAGTTTCGGGACAGGGAGCACTGAAGCTTTCTTT.

The rearrangement uses TRBV2 and TRBJ1-2, with D uncertain. From germline, CDR1 is SNHLY and CDR2 FYNNEI. The V and J ends lost 4 bases and 8 bases respectively, with 17 bases between them. The CDR3 is 14 residues long. The CDR3 loop is CASSGLNSMYGYTF. In DNA form, the CDR3 reads TGTGCCAGCAGTGGCCTGAACAGTATGTACGGCTACACCTTC.

This sequence joins TRBV19 and TRBJ1-2; D call uncertain. CDR1 and CDR2 (germline): LNHDA, SQIVND (reference sequence). V dropped 3 bases and J dropped 6 bases, with 20 bases sitting between them. The CDR3 is 16 amino acids. CDR3 in DNA: TGTGCCAGTAGTATCGGCGGGATCGGTATTAGAAATGGCTACACCTTC. Translating gives CASSIGGIGIRNGYTF.

The rearrangement joins TRBV18 to TRBJ1-3; 8 nucleotides agree with TRBD1. CDR3 length: 15 amino acids. J lost 2 bases, V lost 1 base, and 1 base had no gene match. The germline CDR1 and CDR2 sequences are KGHSH and LQKENI. The CDR3 coding sequence is TGTGCCAGCTCACCACAACAGGGGGCTGGAAACACCATATATTTT. This translates into CASSPQQGAGNTIYF.

The chain couples TRBV18 to TRBJ1-4; D gene ambiguous. From germline, CDR1 is KGHSH and CDR2 LQKENI. The length of the CDR3 is 13 residues. V was shortened by 2 bases and J by 8 bases, with 9 bases between the two germline ends. CDR3: CASSPDLSEKLFF. The CDR3 DNA reads as TGTGCCAGCTCACCAGACCTTAGCGAAAAACTGTTTTTT.

The chain recombines TRBV7-3 with TRBJ2-2, with 8 nucleotides matching TRBD1. In germline, CDR1 is SGHTA, CDR2 FQGTGA. The CDR3 covers 13 residues. J was trimmed by 6 bases and V by 5 bases; bases with no gene match: 2. CDR3 DNA: TGTGCCAGCAGCGTACAGGGGGCCGGGGAGCTGTTTTTT. Its translation is CASSVQGAGELFF.

The chain employs TRBV27 and TRBJ2-3; 10 bases align to TRBD1. The CDR3 is 15 residues long. V lost 3 bases, J lost 3 bases, and 3 bases stayed unmatched. The V gene's germline CDR1 is MNHEY and CDR2 SMNVEV (reference sequence). CDR3 nucleotide sequence: TGTGCCAGCAGTTTGGGGACAGGGGAAACAGATACGCAGTATTTT. Amino acids: CASSLGTGETDTQYF.

The V call is TRBV5-1, the J call TRBJ2-3, with TRBD2 matching 9 bases. CDR3 length: 16 residues. The germline V gene encodes CDR1 SGHRS and CDR2 YFSETQ. With V trimmed by 1 base and J by 2 bases, 5 bases remained unmatched. The CDR3 loop is CASSLYPSGNTDTQYF. The CDR3 DNA reads as TGCGCCAGCAGCTTGTATCCTAGCGGGAACACAGATACGCAGTATTTT.

This clone appeared once. This chain connects TRBV6-5 to TRBJ2-1; D ambiguous. The CDR3 is 12 amino acids. V dropped 5 bases and J dropped 9 bases, with 11 bases sitting between them. The V gene's germline CDR1 is MNHEY and CDR2 SVGAGI. The CDR3 sequence is CASSEFEGEQFF. The CDR3 bases are TGTGCCAGCAGTGAATTCGAAGGTGAGCAGTTCTTC.

The rearrangement joins TRBV5-1 to TRBJ1-1, with D hard to call. Germline values: CDR1 SGHRS, CDR2 YFSETQ. Trimming left V 0 bases short and J 1 base short, with 4 bases between. The CDR3 is 13 amino acids. CDR3 amino acids: CASSLEGNTEAFF. The CDR3 DNA reads as TGCGCCAGCAGCTTGGAGGGGAACACTGAAGCTTTCTTT.

The chain links TRBV6-1 to TRBJ1-5; 7 bases match TRBD1. Germline values: CDR1 MNHNS, CDR2 SASEGT. V dropped 2 bases and J dropped 0; count of bases not matched to a gene: 19. The CDR3 covers 21 residues. The CDR3 DNA reads TGTGCCAGCAGTGAATCGCTACCCTTTAAGACAGGGAGATATAGCAATCAGCCCCAGCATTTT. Translated: CASSESLPFKTGRYSNQPQHF.

This clone came up a few times. The chain recombines TRBV25-1 with TRBJ2-7, with 10 bases fitting TRBD2. The CDR3 runs to 14 residues. Germline V gene sequence: CDR1 MGHDK, CDR2 SYGVNS. V lost 2 bases, J lost 4 bases, and 2 bases stayed unmatched. Here the CDR3 DNA reads TGTGCCAGCAGTGAAGGACTAGCGGATTACGAGCAGTACTTC. Translation gives CASSEGLADYEQYF.

The sample holds one count of this clone. This chain links TRBV27 with TRBJ2-7; D is unclear. CDR1 and CDR2 from the germline V gene are MNHEY and SMNVEV (reference sequence). V lost 3 bases and J 6 bases, leaving 6 bases between the germline ends. The CDR3 runs 11 residues. CDR3 in amino acids: CASSFGSEQYF. Here the CDR3 DNA reads TGTGCCAGCAGTTTCGGCAGCGAGCAGTACTTC.

The chain combines TRBV2 with TRBJ1-4, with a weak D call TRBD1 (6 bases). Deletions cut 8 bases from V and 3 bases from J, with 16 bases between. Germline-derived CDR1 and CDR2 are SNHLY and FYNNEI. The CDR3 loop spans 15 amino acids. The CDR3 is CASGTMEGANEKLFF. DNA for the CDR3: TGTGCCAGCGGAACGATGGAGGGGGCTAATGAAAAACTGTTTTTT. The whole variable domain, filled in from reference TRBV2 and TRBJ1-4, reads EPEVTQTPSHQVTQMGQEVILRCVPISNHLYFYWYRQILGQKVEFLVSFYNNEISEKSEIFDDQFSVERPDGSNFTLKIRSTKLEDSAMYFCASGTMEGANEKLFFGSGTQLSVL.

The V gene is TRBV7-9, the J gene TRBJ2-1, with 8 bases aligning to TRBD1. This CDR3 has 15 residues. The germline CDR1 and CDR2 sequences are SEHNR and FQNEAQ (reference sequence). The V and J ends lost 1 base and 10 bases, in that order; junction bases with no gene match: 9. CDR3 loop: CASSLVGGGDREQFF. CDR3 DNA sequence: TGTGCCAGCAGCTTAGTTGGCGGAGGGGACAGGGAGCAGTTCTTC. Together with reference TRBV7-9 and TRBJ2-1, the CDR3 gives the full variable domain: DTGVSQNPRHKITKRGQNVTFRCDPISEHNRLYWYRQTLGQGPEFLTYFQNEAQLEKSRLLSDRFSAERPKGSFSTLEIQRTEQGDSAMYLCASSLVGGGDREQFFGPGTRLTVL.

The chain recombines TRBV5-1 with TRBJ1-2; D gene unclear. The CDR3 totals 12 residues. The V end lost 4 bases, the J end lost 3 bases, and 7 bases lay between the germline ends. Germline assignment: CDR1 SGHRS and CDR2 YFSETQ. As DNA, the CDR3 is TGCGCCAGCAGCGCGACCGACTATGGCTACACCTTC. It translates to CASSATDYGYTF.

The chain employs TRBV29-1 and TRBJ2-1; TRBD2 matches at 7 bases. The germline V gene has CDR1 SQVTM and CDR2 ANQGSEA. This CDR3 comprises 15 residues. The junction had 8 bases not matched to a gene; V was cut back by 0 bases and J by 6 bases. The CDR3 DNA sequence: TGCAGCGTTGAAGATGGCGGGAGTAACGCCAATGAGCAGTTCTTC. This translates into CSVEDGGSNANEQFF.

V usage is TRBV18 and J usage is TRBJ2-3; D unclear. CDR1 and CDR2 from the germline V gene are KGHSH and LQKENI. This CDR3 has 14 residues. The V and J ends lost 2 bases and 0 bases respectively, with 6 bases between them. The CDR3 sequence is CASSPATSTDTQYF. CDR3 in DNA: TGTGCCAGCTCACCAGCAACTAGCACAGATACGCAGTATTTT.

This chain connects TRBV2 to TRBJ1-2; D is uncertain. CDR3 size: 13 residues. V gave up 5 bases and J gave up 1 base, with 8 bases separating them. Looked up from germline, CDR1 is SNHLY and CDR2 is FYNNEI. The CDR3 reads CASSNTDNYGYTF. The CDR3, as DNA: TGTGCCAGCAGTAATACAGATAACTATGGCTACACCTTC.

The rearrangement joins TRBV6-1 to TRBJ1-2; 9 bases fit TRBD1. V gave up 2 bases and J gave up 8 bases; unmatched junction bases: 3. CDR3 size: 13 residues. Per germline, CDR1 MNHNS and CDR2 SASEGT. CDR3 in DNA: TGTGCCAGCAGTGAAAACAGGGGGCAAGGCTACACCTTC. Translating it yields CASSENRGQGYTF.

V usage is TRBV2 and J usage is TRBJ2-2; TRBD2 aligns across 10 bases. Germline-derived CDR1 and CDR2 are SNHLY and FYNNEI. CDR3 length equals 18 residues. Unmatched junction bases numbered 8, after V lost 2 bases and J lost 2 bases. The CDR3: CASSESSGGPRNTGELFF. The CDR3 coding sequence is TGTGCCAGCAGTGAAAGTAGCGGGGGGCCCAGAAACACCGGGGAGCTGTTTTTT.

The J gene is TRBJ2-7, the V gene TRBV5-1; D tentatively fits TRBD1 or TRBD2 (5 bases each). The V gene's germline CDR1 is SGHRS and CDR2 YFSETQ. CDR3 length: 12 amino acids. V gave up 4 bases and J gave up 4 bases, with 9 bases separating them. CDR3 amino acids: CASSGDGYEQYF. For the CDR3, the DNA is TGCGCCAGCAGCGGGGACGGATACGAGCAGTACTTC.

The V gene is TRBV28, the J gene TRBJ2-4, with 7 bases that match TRBD2. Looked up from germline, CDR1 is MDHEN and CDR2 is SYDVKM. CDR3 length equals 15 residues. The V gene end was trimmed by 2 bases and the J gene end by 8 bases; junction bases not matched to a gene: 9. The DNA of the CDR3 is TGTGCCAGCAGTTTAGGGGGGGAGGGAAGGGACATTCAGTACTTC. Its translation: CASSLGGEGRDIQYF.

V is TRBV4-2 and J is TRBJ2-1, with TRBD2 matching 7 bases. There are 17 residues in the CDR3. Per germline, CDR1 LGHNA and CDR2 YNFKEQ. The V gene end was trimmed by 4 bases and the J gene end by 6 bases; junction bases not matched to a gene: 15. The CDR3 here is CASSLSLRGSGGNEQFF. The CDR3 coding sequence is TGTGCCAGCAGCCTCTCCTTGCGCGGGAGTGGCGGCAATGAGCAGTTCTTC.

The V and J genes are TRBV29-1 and TRBJ2-7; TRBD1 or TRBD2 may be the D gene (5 bases each). From germline, CDR1 is SQVTM and CDR2 ANQGSEA. V was clipped by 7 bases and J by 5 bases, with 15 bases between them. The CDR3 is 12 residues long. CDR3 residues: CSGLGDADEQYF. The DNA for the CDR3 is TGCAGCGGTCTGGGGGACGCAGACGAGCAGTACTTC.

The rearrangement joins TRBV4-1 to TRBJ1-4; D remains ambiguous. From germline, CDR1 is MGHRA and CDR2 YSYEKL. Trimming removed 4 bases at V and 8 bases at J, with 5 bases between. The CDR3 sequence is 11 residues long. The CDR3 reads CASSLQEKLFF. As DNA, the CDR3 is TGCGCCAGCAGCCTCCAGGAAAAACTGTTTTTT.